This TCR beta chain was sequenced during a study of chemoradiotherapy in HPV16-positive cancers. Libraries were prepared by immunoSEQ multiplex PCR; TCRdb keeps only in-frame clonotypes and omits some of them. This sample has roughly 23,000 clones, with 92% found just once. V dropped 0 bases and J dropped 4 bases, with 5 bases sitting between them. Germline lookup yields CDR1 SGHKS and CDR2 YYEKEE (reference sequence). The CDR3 is 13 residues long. The rearrangement joins TRBV5-5 to TRBJ1-3; D is undetermined. The sequence derives from a human donor with HPV-associated anogenital cancer. Sequencing used blood, obtained from a patient who underwent chemoradiotherapy. CDR3 loop: CASSLAFGNTIYF. DNA for the CDR3: TGTGCCAGCAGCTTGGCTTTCGGAAACACCATATATTTT. Full variable domain (outside the CDR3, taken from reference TRBV5-5 and TRBJ1-3): DAGVTQSPTHLIKTRGQQVTLRCSPISGHKSVSWYQQVLGQGPQFIFQYYEKEERGRGNFPDRFSARQFPNYSSELNVNALLLGDSALYLCASSLAFGNTIYFGEGSWLTVV.